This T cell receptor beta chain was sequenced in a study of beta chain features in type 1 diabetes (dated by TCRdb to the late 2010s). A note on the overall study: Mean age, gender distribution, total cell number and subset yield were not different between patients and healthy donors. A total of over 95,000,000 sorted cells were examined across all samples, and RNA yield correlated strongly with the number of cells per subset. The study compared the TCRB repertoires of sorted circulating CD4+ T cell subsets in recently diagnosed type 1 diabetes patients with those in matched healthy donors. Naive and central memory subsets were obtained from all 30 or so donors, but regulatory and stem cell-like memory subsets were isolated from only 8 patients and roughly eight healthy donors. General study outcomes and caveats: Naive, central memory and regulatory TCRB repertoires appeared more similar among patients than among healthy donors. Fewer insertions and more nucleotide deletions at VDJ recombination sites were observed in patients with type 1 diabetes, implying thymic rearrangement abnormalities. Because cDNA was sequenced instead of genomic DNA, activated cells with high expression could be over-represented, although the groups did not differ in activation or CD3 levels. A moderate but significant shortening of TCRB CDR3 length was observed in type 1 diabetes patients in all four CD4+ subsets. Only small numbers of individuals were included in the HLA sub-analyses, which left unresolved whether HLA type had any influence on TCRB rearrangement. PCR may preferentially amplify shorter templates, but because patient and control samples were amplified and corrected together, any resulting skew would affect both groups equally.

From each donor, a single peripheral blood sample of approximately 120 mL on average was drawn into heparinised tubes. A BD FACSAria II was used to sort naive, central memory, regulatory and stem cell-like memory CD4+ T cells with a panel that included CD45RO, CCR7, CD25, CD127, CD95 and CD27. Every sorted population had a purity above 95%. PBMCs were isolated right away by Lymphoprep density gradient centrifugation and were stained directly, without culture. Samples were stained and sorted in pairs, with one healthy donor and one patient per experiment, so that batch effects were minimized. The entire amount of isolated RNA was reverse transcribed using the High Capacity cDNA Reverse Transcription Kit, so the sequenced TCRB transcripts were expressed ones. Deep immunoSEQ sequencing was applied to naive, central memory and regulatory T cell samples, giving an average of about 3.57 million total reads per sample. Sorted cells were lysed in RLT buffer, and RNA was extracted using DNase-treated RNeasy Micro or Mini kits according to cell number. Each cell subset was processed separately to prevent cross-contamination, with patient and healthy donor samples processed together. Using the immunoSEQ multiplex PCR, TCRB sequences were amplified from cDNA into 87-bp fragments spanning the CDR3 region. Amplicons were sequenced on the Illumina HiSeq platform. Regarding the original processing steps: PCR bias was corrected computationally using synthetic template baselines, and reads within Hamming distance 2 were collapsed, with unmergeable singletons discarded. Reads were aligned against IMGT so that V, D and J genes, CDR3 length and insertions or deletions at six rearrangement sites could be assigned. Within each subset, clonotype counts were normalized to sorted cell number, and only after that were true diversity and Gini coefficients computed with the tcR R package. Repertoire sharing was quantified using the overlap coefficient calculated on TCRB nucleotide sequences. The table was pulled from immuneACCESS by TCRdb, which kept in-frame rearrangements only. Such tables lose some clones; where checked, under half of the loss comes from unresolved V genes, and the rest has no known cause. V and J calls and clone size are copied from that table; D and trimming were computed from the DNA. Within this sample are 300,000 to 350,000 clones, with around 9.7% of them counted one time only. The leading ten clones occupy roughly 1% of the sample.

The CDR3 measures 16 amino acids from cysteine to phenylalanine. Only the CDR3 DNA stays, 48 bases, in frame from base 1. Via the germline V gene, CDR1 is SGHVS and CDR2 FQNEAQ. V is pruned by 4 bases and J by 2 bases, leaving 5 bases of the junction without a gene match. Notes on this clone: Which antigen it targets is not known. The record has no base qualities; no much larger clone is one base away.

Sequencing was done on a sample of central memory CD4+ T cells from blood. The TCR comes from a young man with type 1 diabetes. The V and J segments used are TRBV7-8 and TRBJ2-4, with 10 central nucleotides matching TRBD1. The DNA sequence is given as TGTGCCAGCAGCTCAATGGGACAGGGGACCAAAAACATTCAGTACTTC. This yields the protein CASSSMGQGTKNIQYF.